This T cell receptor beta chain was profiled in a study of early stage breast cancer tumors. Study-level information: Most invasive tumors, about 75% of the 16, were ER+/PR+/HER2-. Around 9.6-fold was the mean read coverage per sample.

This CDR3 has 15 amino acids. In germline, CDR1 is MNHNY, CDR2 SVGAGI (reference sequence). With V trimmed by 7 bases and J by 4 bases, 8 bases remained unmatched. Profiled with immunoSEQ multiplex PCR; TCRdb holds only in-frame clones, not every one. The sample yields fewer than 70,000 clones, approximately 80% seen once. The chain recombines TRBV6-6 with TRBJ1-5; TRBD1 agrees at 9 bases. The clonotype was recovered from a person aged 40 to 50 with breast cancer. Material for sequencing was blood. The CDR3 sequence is CASIHDGTGNQPQHF. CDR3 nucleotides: TGTGCCAGCATCCATGACGGGACAGGGAATCAGCCCCAGCATTTT.